This T cell receptor beta chain is drawn from a study of beta chain features in type 1 diabetes. Study conclusions and caveats: In every one of the four CD4+ subsets, TCRB CDR3s were moderately but significantly shorter in Type 1 diabetes patients.

V lost 5 bases and J lost 3; bases outside the gene matches: 10. CDR3 size: 16 residues. The germline gives CDR1 SGHDN, CDR2 FVKESK. Reverse transcribing all isolated RNA meant expressed TCRB transcripts were sequenced. The assay was immunoSEQ multiplex PCR, and TCRdb's table has in-frame clones only and misses some. This sample carries approximately 170,000 clones, approximately 8.1% of them seen once, and the ten largest clones take approximately 0.93%. To note about this clone: Its antigen is as yet unknown.

This TCR derives from a woman between 40 and 50 years old with type 1 diabetes. V and J are TRBV14 and TRBJ1-3, with TRBD1 matching over 7 bases. Sequenced sample: central memory CD4+ T cells from blood. The CDR3 region is CASSSRQGPYGNTIYF. The CDR3 DNA follows: TGTGCCAGCAGCTCAAGACAGGGCCCTTATGGAAACACCATATATTTT.